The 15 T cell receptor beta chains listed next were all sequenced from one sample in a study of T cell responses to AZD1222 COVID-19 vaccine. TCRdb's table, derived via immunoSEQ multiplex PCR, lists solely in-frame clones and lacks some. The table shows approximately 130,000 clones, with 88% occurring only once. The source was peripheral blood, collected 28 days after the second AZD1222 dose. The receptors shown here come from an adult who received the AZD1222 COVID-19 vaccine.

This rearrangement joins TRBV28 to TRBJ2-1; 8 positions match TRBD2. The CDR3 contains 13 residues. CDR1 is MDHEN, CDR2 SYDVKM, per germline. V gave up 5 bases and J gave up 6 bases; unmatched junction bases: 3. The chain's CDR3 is CASSTRGANEQFF. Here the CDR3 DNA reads TGTGCCAGCAGTACGCGGGGGGCCAATGAGCAGTTCTTC.

The CDR3 spells CASSADDSREAFF. In nucleotides, the CDR3 is TGTGCCAGCAGTGCCGATGACAGCCGTGAAGCTTTCTTT. V gene TRBV25-1 combines with J gene TRBJ1-1; D may be TRBD1 (5 bases). The ends were cut back, 4 bases at V and 7 bases at J, with 13 bases in the middle. The germline CDR1 and CDR2 sequences are MGHDK and SYGVNS. The CDR3 covers 13 residues.

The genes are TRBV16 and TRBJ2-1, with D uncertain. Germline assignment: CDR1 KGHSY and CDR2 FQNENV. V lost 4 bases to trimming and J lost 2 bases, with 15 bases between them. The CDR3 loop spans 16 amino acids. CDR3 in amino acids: CASSPYSPAPYNEQFF. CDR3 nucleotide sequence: TGTGCCAGCAGCCCTTATAGCCCTGCCCCCTACAATGAGCAGTTCTTC.

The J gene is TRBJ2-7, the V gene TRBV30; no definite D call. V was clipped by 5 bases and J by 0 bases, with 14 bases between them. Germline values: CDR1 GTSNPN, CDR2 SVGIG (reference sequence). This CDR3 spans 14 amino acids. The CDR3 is CAWETSVASYEQYF. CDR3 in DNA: TGTGCCTGGGAAACATCGGTCGCCTCCTACGAGCAGTACTTC.

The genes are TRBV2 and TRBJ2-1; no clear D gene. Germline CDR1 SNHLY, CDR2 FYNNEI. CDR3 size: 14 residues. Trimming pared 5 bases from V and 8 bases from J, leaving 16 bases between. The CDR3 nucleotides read TGTGCCAGCAGTATGTGGAGTTTGGTGGATGAGCAGTTCTTC. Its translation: CASSMWSLVDEQFF.

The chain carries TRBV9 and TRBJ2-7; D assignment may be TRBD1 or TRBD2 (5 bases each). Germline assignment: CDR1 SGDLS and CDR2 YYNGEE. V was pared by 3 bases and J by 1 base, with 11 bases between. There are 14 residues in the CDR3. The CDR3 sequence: CASSAPGRSYEQYF. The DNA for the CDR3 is TGTGCCAGCAGCGCCCCGGGACGTTCCTACGAGCAGTACTTC.

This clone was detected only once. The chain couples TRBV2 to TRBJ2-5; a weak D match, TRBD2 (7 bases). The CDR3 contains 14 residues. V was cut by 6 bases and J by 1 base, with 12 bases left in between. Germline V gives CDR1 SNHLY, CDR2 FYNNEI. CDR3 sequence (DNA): TGTGCCAGCAGCCTTCGGGGGGCCCAAGAGACCCAGTACTTC. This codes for CASSLRGAQETQYF.

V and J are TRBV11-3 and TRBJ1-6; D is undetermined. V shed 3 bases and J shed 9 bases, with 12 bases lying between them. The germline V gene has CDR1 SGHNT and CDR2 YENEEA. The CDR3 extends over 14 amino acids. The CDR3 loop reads CASSFMRESSPLHF. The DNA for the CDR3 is TGTGCCAGCAGCTTCATGCGGGAGAGTTCACCCCTCCACTTT.

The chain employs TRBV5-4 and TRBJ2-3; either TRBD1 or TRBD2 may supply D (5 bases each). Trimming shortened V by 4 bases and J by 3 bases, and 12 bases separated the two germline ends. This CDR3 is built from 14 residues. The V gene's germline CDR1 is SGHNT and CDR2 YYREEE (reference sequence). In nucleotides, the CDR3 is TGTGCCAGCAGCGCTGGGACGGCAACAGATACGCAGTATTTT. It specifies CASSAGTATDTQYF.

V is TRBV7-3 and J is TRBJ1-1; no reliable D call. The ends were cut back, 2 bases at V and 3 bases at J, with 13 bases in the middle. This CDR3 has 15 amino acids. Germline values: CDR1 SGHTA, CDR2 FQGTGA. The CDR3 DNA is TGTGCCAGCAGCTTACATGGGCAGGAATACACTGAAGCTTTCTTT. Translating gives CASSLHGQEYTEAFF. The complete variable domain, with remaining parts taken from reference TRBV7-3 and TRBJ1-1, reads GAGVSQTPSNKVTEKGKYVELRCDPISGHTALYWYRQSLGQGPEFLIYFQGTGAADDSGLPNDRFFAVRPEGSVSTLKIQRTERGDSAVYLCASSLHGQEYTEAFFGQGTRLTVV.

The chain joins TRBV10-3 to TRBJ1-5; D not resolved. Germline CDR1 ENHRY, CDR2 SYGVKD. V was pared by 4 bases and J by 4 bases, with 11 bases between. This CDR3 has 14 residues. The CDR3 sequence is CAISAGIGNQPQHF. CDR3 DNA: TGTGCCATCAGTGCAGGTATTGGAAATCAGCCCCAGCATTTT.

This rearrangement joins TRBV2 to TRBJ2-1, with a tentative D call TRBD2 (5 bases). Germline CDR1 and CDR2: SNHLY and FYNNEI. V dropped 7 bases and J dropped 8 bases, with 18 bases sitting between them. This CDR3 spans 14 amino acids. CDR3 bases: TGTGCCAGCACAGAACTGTGGACTCGACATGAGCAGTTCTTC. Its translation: CASTELWTRHEQFF.

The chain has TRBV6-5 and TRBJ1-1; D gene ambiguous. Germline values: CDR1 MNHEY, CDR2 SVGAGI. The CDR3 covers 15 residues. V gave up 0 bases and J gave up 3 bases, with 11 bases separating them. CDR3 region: CASSYSALVDTEAFF. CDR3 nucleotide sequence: TGTGCCAGCAGTTACTCGGCCCTAGTGGACACTGAAGCTTTCTTT.

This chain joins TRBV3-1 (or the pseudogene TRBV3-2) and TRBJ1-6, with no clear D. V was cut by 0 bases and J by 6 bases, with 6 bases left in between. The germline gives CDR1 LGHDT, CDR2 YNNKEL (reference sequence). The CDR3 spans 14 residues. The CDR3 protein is CASSQDPLNSPLHF. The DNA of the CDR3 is TGTGCCAGCAGCCAAGACCCGCTTAATTCACCCCTCCACTTT.

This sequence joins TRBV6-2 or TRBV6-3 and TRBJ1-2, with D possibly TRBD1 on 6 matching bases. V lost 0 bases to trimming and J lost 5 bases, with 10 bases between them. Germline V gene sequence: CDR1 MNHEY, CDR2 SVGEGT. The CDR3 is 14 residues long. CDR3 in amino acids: CASSYSGTPYGYTF. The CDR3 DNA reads TGTGCCAGCAGTTACTCCGGGACACCTTATGGCTACACCTTC.